The 17 T cell receptor beta chains reported below all come from one sample, sequenced in a study of T cell responses to AZD1222 COVID-19 vaccine. Profiled with immunoSEQ multiplex PCR; TCRdb holds only in-frame clones, not every one. The table includes 70,000 to 95,000 clones, around nine tenths detected once. Sequenced here: peripheral blood, sampled on day 0 of MenACWY control vaccination. The receptors come from an adult in good health.

The rearrangement links TRBV29-1 to TRBJ2-1; 7 positions match TRBD1. The junction had 4 bases not matched to a gene; V was cut back by 6 bases and J by 5 bases. There are 12 residues in the CDR3. CDR1 is SQVTM and CDR2 is ANQGSEA in the germline V gene. The CDR3 sequence: CSVPDRNNEQFF. The CDR3 DNA reads as TGCAGCGTCCCGGACAGGAACAATGAGCAGTTCTTC.

The rearrangement joins TRBV29-1 to TRBJ2-3; D is uncertain. Trimming pared 8 bases from V and 3 bases from J, leaving 9 bases between. Germline V lookup: CDR1 SQVTM, CDR2 ANQGSEA. The CDR3 runs 11 residues. The CDR3 bases are TGCAGCCCCTACGTGACAGATACGCAGTATTTT. As protein: CSPYVTDTQYF.

The chain uses TRBV3-1 (or the pseudogene TRBV3-2) and TRBJ2-6; D remains unclear. Trimming took off 2 bases at V and 3 bases at J, with 5 bases between the two ends. The CDR3 consists of 14 residues. Germline V gene data show CDR1 as LGHDT and CDR2 as YNNKEL (reference sequence). Here the CDR3 reads CASSQTLGANVLTF. As DNA, the CDR3 is TGTGCCAGCAGCCAAACCCTTGGGGCCAACGTCCTGACTTTC.

This clone was counted a single time. The gene calls are TRBV7-9 and TRBJ2-3, with D unclear. Trimming pared 4 bases from V and 3 bases from J, leaving 5 bases between. The CDR3 covers 12 residues. The V gene's germline CDR1 is SEHNR and CDR2 FQNEAQ (reference sequence). CDR3 bases: TGTGCCAGCAGCTACCAGACAGATACGCAGTATTTT. Its translation: CASSYQTDTQYF. The entire variable domain, with the rest obtained from reference TRBV7-9 and TRBJ2-3, is as follows: DTGVSQNPRHKITKRGQNVTFRCDPISEHNRLYWYRQTLGQGPEFLTYFQNEAQLEKSRLLSDRFSAERPKGSFSTLEIQRTEQGDSAMYLCASSYQTDTQYFGPGTRLTVL.

The rearrangement uses TRBV7-9 and TRBJ2-7; D uncertain. This CDR3 has 13 amino acids. Trimming cost V 1 base and J 1 base, with 5 bases left between them. Germline CDR1 is SEHNR and CDR2 is FQNEAQ (reference sequence). CDR3 sequence reads: CASSLGFSYEQYF. CDR3 DNA sequence: TGTGCCAGCAGCTTAGGCTTTTCCTACGAGCAGTACTTC. The whole variable domain, filled in from reference TRBV7-9 and TRBJ2-7, reads DTGVSQNPRHKITKRGQNVTFRCDPISEHNRLYWYRQTLGQGPEFLTYFQNEAQLEKSRLLSDRFSAERPKGSFSTLEIQRTEQGDSAMYLCASSLGFSYEQYFGPGTRLTVT.

CDR3: CASIGPGDSSYNEQFF. In DNA form, the CDR3 reads TGCGCCAGCATAGGGCCGGGGGACAGCTCCTACAATGAGCAGTTCTTC. V and J are TRBV5-1 and TRBJ2-1; perhaps TRBD1 as D (7 bases). Trimming pared 6 bases from V and 0 bases from J, leaving 16 bases between. The CDR3 extends over 16 amino acids. CDR1 is SGHRS and CDR2 is YFSETQ in the germline V gene.

This clone was observed once. The chain recombines TRBV7-2 with TRBJ1-4, with 7 bases fitting TRBD1. This CDR3 contains 14 residues. Losses at the gene ends were 5 bases for V and 8 bases for J; bases not matched to a gene: 8. Germline V gene data show CDR1 as SGHTA and CDR2 as FQGNSA. For the CDR3, the DNA is TGTGCCAGCAGCCCTCAGGGGGTGGGAGAAAAACTGTTTTTT. This sequence encodes CASSPQGVGEKLFF.

This clone was seen only a few times. The V and J genes are TRBV20-1 and TRBJ2-1, with TRBD2 as a possible D gene (5 bases). The V gene lost 3 bases and the J gene lost 4 bases, with 13 bases spanning the gap. The CDR3 has 14 residues. CDR1 and CDR2 from the germline V gene are DFQATT and SNEGSKA (reference sequence). Here the CDR3 DNA reads TGCAGTGCTAGTTCCCGCTGGGAGTACAATGAGCAGTTCTTC. Protein product: CSASSRWEYNEQFF.

CDR3 region: CASSQEGRGSPLHF. The CDR3 bases are TGCGCCAGCAGCCAAGAGGGCAGGGGTTCACCCCTCCACTTT. This chain links TRBV4-3 with TRBJ1-6, with D possibly being TRBD1 (6 bases). This CDR3 spans 14 amino acids. The V gene's germline CDR1 is LGHNA and CDR2 YSLEER. With 0 bases removed from V and 9 bases from J, the gap between germline ends came to 9 bases.

The chain employs TRBV6-1 and TRBJ2-3; no clear D. CDR1 and CDR2 (germline): MNHNS, SASEGT. The CDR3 is 15 amino acids. Trimming left V 3 bases short and J 1 base short, with 11 bases between. In DNA form, the CDR3 reads TGTGCCAGCAGTGATGGGGTAAGGGGCACAGATACGCAGTATTTT. Its protein product is CASSDGVRGTDTQYF.

J is TRBJ1-3 and V is TRBV30; D remains ambiguous. This CDR3 has 11 amino acids. Trimming cost V 3 bases and J 4 bases, with 4 bases left between them. Germline CDR1 GTSNPN, CDR2 SVGIG (reference sequence). CDR3 protein: CAWSSGNTIYF. Written as DNA, the CDR3 is TGTGCCTGGAGCTCCGGAAACACCATATATTTT.

This clone was seen just once. Possible read error: a much larger clone is one base away. The rearrangement uses TRBV16 and TRBJ2-2; D call uncertain. Germline loops: CDR1 KGHSY, CDR2 FQNENV. V was trimmed by 1 base and J by 6 bases, leaving 3 bases between them. The CDR3 consists of 12 residues. CDR3 in DNA: TGTGCCAGCAGCCAATATCCCGGGGAGCTGTTTTTT. Protein product: CASSQYPGELFF. The full variable domain, completed using reference TRBV16 and TRBJ2-2, is GEEVAQTPKHLVRGEGQKAKLYCAPIKGHSYVFWYQQVLKNEFKFLISFQNENVFDETGMPKERFSAKCLPNSPCSLEIQATKLEDSAVYFCASSQYPGELFFGEGSRLTVL.

This clone appeared a single time. The rearrangement links TRBV28 to TRBJ2-3; TRBD2 matches at 7 bases. Germline CDR1 reads MDHEN; CDR2 reads SYDVKM. The CDR3 is 15 amino acids. V was pared by 6 bases and J by 2 bases, with 8 bases of the junction left unmatched. DNA of the CDR3: TGTGCCAGCAGACTCTCTAGCGGAACCACAGATACGCAGTATTTT. It specifies CASRLSSGTTDTQYF.

The chain is built from TRBV29-1 and TRBJ1-1; D is unresolved. The CDR3 totals 12 residues. Germline CDR1 reads SQVTM; CDR2 reads ANQGSEA. V was trimmed by 2 bases and J by 4 bases, leaving 8 bases between them. CDR3 DNA: TGCAGCGTTGAACTCCCGGGCACTGAAGCTTTCTTT. Residues: CSVELPGTEAFF.

This clone has a single count. CDR3 bases: TGTGCCAGCAGCCCGCAGGGGAGCTCCTACAATGAGCAGTTCTTC. Protein product: CASSPQGSSYNEQFF. This chain joins TRBV7-9 and TRBJ2-1; a possible D gene is TRBD1 (6 bases). V lost 5 bases and J 0 bases, leaving 11 bases between the germline ends. This CDR3 comprises 15 residues. CDR1 and CDR2 from the germline V gene are SEHNR and FQNEAQ (reference sequence).

This chain uses TRBV10-3 with TRBJ1-1; the match to TRBD1 covers 7 bases. From germline, CDR1 is ENHRY and CDR2 SYGVKD. V lost 5 bases and J lost 7; bases outside the gene matches: 10. The CDR3 loop spans 14 amino acids. The CDR3 DNA is TGTGCCATCAGTTTAACCGGGACAGACTTTGAAGCTTTCTTT. Amino acids: CAISLTGTDFEAFF.

J is TRBJ2-5 and V is TRBV11-3; TRBD2 aligns across 11 bases. Germline values: CDR1 SGHNT, CDR2 YENEEA. With V trimmed by 5 bases and J by 4 bases, 3 bases remained unmatched. CDR3 size: 14 residues. The CDR3: CASSPGLAAETQYF. CDR3 nucleotides: TGTGCCAGCAGCCCGGGACTAGCGGCAGAGACCCAGTACTTC. Filled out from reference TRBV11-3 and TRBJ2-5, the complete variable domain reads EAGVVQSPRYKIIEKKQPVAFWCNPISGHNTLYWYLQNLGQGPELLIRYENEEAVDDSQLPKDRFSAERLKGVDSTLKIQPAELGDSAVYLCASSPGLAAETQYFGPGTRLLVL.